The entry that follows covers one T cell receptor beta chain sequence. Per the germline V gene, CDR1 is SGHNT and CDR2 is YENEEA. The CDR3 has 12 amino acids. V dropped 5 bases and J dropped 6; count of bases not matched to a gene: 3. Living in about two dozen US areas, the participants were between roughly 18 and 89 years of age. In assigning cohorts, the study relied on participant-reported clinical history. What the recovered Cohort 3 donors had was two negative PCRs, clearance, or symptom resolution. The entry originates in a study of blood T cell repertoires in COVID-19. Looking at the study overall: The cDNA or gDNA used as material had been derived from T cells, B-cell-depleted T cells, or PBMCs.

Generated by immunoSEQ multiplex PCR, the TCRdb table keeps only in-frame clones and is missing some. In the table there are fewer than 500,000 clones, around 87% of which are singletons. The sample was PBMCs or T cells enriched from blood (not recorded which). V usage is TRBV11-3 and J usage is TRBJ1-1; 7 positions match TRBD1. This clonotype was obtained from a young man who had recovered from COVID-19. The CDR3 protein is CASSATGSEAFF. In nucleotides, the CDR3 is TGTGCCAGCAGCGCGACAGGGTCTGAAGCTTTCTTT.